This TCR beta chain was sequenced during a study of beta chain features in type 1 diabetes. Reverse transcription of all isolated RNA meant that expressed TCRB transcripts were sequenced. TCRdb keeps only in-frame clones here, not all; method: immunoSEQ multiplex PCR. The table has hundreds of thousands of clones, about 16% seen once. The CDR3 runs 15 residues. CDR1 and CDR2 from the germline V gene are SGHTA and FQGTGA. V shed 3 bases and J shed 4 bases, with 10 bases lying between them. V gene TRBV7-3 combines with J gene TRBJ2-6; possibly TRBD1 for D (6 bases). This sequence was found in a man aged 18 to 30 in good health. What was sequenced was naive CD4+ T cells from blood. This CDR3 reads CASSFQGLGANVLTF. The DNA of the CDR3 is TGTGCCAGCAGCTTCCAGGGGTTGGGGGCCAACGTCCTGACTTTC.